This TCR beta chain was captured in a study of OX40 agonist ivuxolimab in advanced cancers. Overall study findings and caveats: At 0.1 to 3.0 mg/kg and by week 6, CD4+ and CD8+ T cells in the blood had expanded clonally. It was not determined which antigens were specifically recognized by the peripheral T cells that had undergone clonal expansion.

In the case of this clone: What it binds is unknown.

This CDR3 has 14 residues. Germline loops: CDR1 SGHRS, CDR2 YFSETQ. The V gene end was trimmed by 2 bases and the J gene end by 6 bases; junction bases not matched to a gene: 4. TCRdb keeps only in-frame clones here, not all; method: immunoSEQ multiplex PCR. The repertoire holds 40,000 to 45,000 clones, with around 84% as singletons. The receptor comes from an adult with an advanced solid tumor such as melanoma, head and neck, liver or kidney cancer. The starting material was CD4+ or CD8+ T cells sorted from blood, obtained in a trial of the OX40 agonist ivuxolimab. The chain employs TRBV5-1 and TRBJ2-1, with 8 bases lining up with TRBD1. CDR3: CASSFQGAVNEQFF. CDR3 DNA sequence: TGCGCCAGCAGCTTCCAGGGGGCCGTCAATGAGCAGTTCTTC.